The T cell receptor (beta chain) described here comes from a study of OX40 agonist ivuxolimab in advanced cancers. The V gene's germline CDR1 is SGHRS and CDR2 YFSETQ. This CDR3 contains 14 residues. With 0 bases removed from V and 2 bases from J, the gap between germline ends came to 7 bases. Some clones are missing from TCRdb's copy, which holds only in-frame ones; the method was immunoSEQ multiplex PCR. The sample lists some 82,000 clones; 90% to 95% were seen once. The specimen was CD4+ or CD8+ T cells sorted from blood, collected in a trial of the OX40 agonist ivuxolimab. This clonotype originated in an adult with an advanced solid tumor such as melanoma, head and neck, liver or kidney cancer. V is TRBV5-1 and J is TRBJ2-3; no reliable D call. The CDR3 is CASSLGANTDTQYF. The CDR3 DNA reads as TGCGCCAGCAGCTTGGGGGCAAACACAGATACGCAGTATTTT.